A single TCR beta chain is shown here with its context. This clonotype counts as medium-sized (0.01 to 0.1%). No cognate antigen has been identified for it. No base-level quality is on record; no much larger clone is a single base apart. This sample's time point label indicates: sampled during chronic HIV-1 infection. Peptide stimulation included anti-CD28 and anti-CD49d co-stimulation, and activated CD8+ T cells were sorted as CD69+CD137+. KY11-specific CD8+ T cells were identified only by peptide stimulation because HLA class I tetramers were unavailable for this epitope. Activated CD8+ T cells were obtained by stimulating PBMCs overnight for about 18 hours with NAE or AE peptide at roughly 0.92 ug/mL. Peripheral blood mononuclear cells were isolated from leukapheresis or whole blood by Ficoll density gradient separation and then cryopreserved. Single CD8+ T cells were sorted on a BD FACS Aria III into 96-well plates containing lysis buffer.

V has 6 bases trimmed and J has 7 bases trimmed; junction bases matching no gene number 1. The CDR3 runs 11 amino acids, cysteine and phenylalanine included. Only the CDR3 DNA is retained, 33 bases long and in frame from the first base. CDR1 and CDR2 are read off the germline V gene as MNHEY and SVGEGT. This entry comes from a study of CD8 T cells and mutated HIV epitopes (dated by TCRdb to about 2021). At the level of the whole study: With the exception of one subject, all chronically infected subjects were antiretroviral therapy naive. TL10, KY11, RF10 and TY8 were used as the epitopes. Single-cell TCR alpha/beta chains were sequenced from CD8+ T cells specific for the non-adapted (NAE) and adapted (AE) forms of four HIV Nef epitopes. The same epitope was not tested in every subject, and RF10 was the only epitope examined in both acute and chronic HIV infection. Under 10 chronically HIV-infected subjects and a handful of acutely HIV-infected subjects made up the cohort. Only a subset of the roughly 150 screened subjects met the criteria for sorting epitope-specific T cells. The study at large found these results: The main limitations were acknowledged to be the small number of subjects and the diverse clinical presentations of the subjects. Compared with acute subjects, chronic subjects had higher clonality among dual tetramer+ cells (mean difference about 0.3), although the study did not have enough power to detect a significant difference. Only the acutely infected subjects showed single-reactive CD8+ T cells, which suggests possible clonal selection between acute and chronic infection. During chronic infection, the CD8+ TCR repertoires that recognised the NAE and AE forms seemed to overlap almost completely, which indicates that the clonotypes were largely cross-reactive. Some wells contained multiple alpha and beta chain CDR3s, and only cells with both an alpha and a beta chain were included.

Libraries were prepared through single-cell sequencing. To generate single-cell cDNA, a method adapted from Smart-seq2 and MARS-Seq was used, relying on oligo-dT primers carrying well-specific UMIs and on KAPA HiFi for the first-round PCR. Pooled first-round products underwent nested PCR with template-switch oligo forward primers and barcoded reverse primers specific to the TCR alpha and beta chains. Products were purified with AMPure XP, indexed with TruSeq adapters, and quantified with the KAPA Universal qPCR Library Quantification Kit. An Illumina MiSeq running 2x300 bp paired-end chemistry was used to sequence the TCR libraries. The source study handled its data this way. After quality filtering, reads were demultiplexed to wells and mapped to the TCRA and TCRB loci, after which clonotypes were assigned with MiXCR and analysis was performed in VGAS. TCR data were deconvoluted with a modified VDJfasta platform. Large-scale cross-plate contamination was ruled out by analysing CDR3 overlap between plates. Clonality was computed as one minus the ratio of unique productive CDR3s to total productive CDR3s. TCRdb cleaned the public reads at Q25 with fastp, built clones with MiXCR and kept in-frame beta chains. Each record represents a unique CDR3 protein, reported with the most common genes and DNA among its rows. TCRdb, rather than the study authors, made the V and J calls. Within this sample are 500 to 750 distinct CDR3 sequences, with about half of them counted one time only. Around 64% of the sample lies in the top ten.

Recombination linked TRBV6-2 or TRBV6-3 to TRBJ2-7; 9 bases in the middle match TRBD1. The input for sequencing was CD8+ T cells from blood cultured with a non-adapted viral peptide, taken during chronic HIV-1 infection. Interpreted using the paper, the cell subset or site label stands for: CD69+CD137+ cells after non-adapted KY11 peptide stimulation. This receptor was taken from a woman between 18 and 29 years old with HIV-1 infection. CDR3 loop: CASRTGGEQYF. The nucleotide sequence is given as TGTGCCAGCAGGACAGGGGGAGAGCAGTACTTC.